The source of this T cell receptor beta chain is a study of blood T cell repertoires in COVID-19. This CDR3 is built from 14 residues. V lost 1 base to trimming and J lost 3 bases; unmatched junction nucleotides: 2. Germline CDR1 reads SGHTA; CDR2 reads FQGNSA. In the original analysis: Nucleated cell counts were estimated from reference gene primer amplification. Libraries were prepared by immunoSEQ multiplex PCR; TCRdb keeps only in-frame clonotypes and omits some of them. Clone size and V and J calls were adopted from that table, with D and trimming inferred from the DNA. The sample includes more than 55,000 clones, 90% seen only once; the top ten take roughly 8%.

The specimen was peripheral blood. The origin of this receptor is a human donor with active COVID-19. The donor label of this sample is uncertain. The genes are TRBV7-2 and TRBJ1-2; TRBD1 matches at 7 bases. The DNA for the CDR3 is TGTGCCAGCAGCTTAGACAGGGGCGACTATGGCTACACCTTC. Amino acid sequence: CASSLDRGDYGYTF.